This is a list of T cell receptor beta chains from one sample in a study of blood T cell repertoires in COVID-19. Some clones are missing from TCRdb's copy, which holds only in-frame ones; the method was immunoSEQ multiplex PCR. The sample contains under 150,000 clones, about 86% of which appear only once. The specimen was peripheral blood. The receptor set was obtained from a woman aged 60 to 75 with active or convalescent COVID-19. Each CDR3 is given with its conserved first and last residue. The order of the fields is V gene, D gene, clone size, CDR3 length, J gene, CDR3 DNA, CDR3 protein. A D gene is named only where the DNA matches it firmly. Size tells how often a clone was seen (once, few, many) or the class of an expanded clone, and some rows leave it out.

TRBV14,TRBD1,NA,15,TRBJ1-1,TGTGCCAGCAGCGTTCCGGGACAGAGGAACACTGAAGCTTTCTTT,CASSVPGQRNTEAFF
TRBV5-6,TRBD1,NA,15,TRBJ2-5,TGTGCCAGCAGCTCCTGGACAGGGGCGCAAGAGACCCAGTACTTC,CASSSWTGAQETQYF
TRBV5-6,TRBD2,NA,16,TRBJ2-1,TGTGCCAGCAGCTTGGGTCTAGCGGGAGCCTACAATGAGCAGTTCTTC,CASSLGLAGAYNEQFF
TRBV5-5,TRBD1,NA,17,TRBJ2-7,TGTGCCAGCAGCTTATTTTCCCCGGGACAGGGGGTCTACGAGCAGTACTTC,CASSLFSPGQGVYEQYF
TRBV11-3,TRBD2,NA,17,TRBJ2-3,TGTGCCAGCAGCTCCTTGACTAGCGGGGGGGCCGCAGATACGCAGTATTTT,CASSSLTSGGAADTQYF
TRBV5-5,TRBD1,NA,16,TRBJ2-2,TGTGCCAGCAGCCTAACAGGGGGCGCCGGGATCGGGGAGCTGTTTTTT,CASSLTGGAGIGELFF
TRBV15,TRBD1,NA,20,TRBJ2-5,TGTGCCACCAGCAGGGAAGTAAAGGGGTATGACAGGGGCCTACAAGAGACCCAGTACTTC,CATSREVKGYDRGLQETQYF
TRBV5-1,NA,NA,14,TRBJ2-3,TGCGCCAGCAGCTTACAGGGATACACAGATACGCAGTATTTT,CASSLQGYTDTQYF
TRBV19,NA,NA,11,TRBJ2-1,TGTGCCAGCTCCTACAGGGAAGAGCAGTTCTTC,CASSYREEQFF
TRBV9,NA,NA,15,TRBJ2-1,TGTGCCAGCAGCCCCGAAGCGGGCTCCTACAATGAGCAGTTCTTC,CASSPEAGSYNEQFF
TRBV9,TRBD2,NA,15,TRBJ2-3,TGTGCCAGCAGCGTAGACGGGAGGGTGACAGATACGCAGTATTTT,CASSVDGRVTDTQYF
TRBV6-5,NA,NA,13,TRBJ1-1,TGTGCCAGCAGTCGGGACACCAACACTGAAGCTTTCTTT,CASSRDTNTEAFF
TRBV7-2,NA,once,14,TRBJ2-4,TGTGCCAGCAGCTCCCCTGACACCAAAAACATTCAGTACTTC,CASSSPDTKNIQYF
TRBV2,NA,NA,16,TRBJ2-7,TGTGCCAGCAGTGATTGGGGGGGGCAGACTACCTACGAGCAGTACTTC,CASSDWGGQTTYEQYF
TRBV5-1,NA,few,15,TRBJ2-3,TGCGCCAGCAGCCCGGAAGGAGATAGCACAGATACGCAGTATTTT,CASSPEGDSTDTQYF
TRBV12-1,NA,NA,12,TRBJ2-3,TGTGCCAGCAGCATATTCACAGATACGCAGTATTTT,CASSIFTDTQYF
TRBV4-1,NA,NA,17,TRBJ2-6,TGCGCCAGCAGCCGGGGGCAGGGGAACACTGGGGCCAACGTCCTGACTTTC,CASSRGQGNTGANVLTF
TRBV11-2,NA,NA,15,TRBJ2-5,TGTGCCAGCAGCTGGCCGGGGAATAACCTGGGGACCCAGTACTTC,CASSWPGNNLGTQYF
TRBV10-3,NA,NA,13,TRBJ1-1,TGTGCCATCAGGATTCAGTTGAACACTGAAGCTTTCTTT,CAIRIQLNTEAFF
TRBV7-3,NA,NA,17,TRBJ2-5,TGTGCCAGCAGCTTAACCGGACTCCCCTCGGGAGAAGAGACCCAGTACTTC,CASSLTGLPSGEETQYF
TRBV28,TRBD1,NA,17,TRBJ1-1,TGTGCCAGCAGTCCTGAAAACAGGGGATTCATGAACACTGAAGCTTTCTTT,CASSPENRGFMNTEAFF
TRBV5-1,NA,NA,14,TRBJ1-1,TGCGCCAGCAGCTTGGCCGGTGGCAGGGAAGAAGCTTTCTTT,CASSLAGGREEAFF
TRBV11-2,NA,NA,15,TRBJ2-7,TGTGCCAGCAGCCCTAGCCAGCGACACTCCTACGAGCAGTACTTC,CASSPSQRHSYEQYF
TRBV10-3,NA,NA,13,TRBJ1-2,TGTGCCATCAGTGATAGGGGTAGCTATGGCTACACCTTC,CAISDRGSYGYTF
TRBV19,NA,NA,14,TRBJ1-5,TGTGCCAGTTCCAGGCGGGGGGAGGATCAGCCCCAGCATTTT,CASSRRGEDQPQHF
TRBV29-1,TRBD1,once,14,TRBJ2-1,TGCAGCGTCGACGGGGACAGGACCTACAATGAGCAGTTCTTC,CSVDGDRTYNEQFF
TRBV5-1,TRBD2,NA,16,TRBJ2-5,TGCGCCAGCAGCTGGGGGCCAGCGGGAGAAATGGAGACCCAGTACTTC,CASSWGPAGEMETQYF
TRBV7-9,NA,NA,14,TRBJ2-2,TGTGCCAGCAGCGCCCAGATGAACACCGGGGAGCTGTTTTTT,CASSAQMNTGELFF
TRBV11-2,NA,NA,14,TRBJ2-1,TGTGCCAGCAGCTTAGAACAGCTCTACAATGAGCAGTTCTTC,CASSLEQLYNEQFF
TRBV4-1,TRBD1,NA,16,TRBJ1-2,TGCGCCAGCAGCCACCCCGGACAGGCTTTCGACTATGGCTACACCTTC,CASSHPGQAFDYGYTF
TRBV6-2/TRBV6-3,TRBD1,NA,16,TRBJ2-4,TGTGCCAGCAGTTACTCGAGACAGGGGGCCAAAAACATTCAGTACTTC,CASSYSRQGAKNIQYF
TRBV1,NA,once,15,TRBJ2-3,TGCACCAGCAGCCAAGCACACGAGGGGGTGGATACGCAGTATTTT,CTSSQAHEGVDTQYF
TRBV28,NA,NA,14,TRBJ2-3,TGTGCCAGCAGTTTAATAGTGGCGGCAGATACGCAGTATTTT,CASSLIVAADTQYF
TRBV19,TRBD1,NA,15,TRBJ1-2,TGTGCCAGTACCGATCAGGGGACAGGGGTCTATGGCTACACCTTC,CASTDQGTGVYGYTF
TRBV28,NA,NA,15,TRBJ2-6,TGTGCCAGCAGTCATCCAGGCTCTGGGGCCAACGTCCTGACTTTC,CASSHPGSGANVLTF
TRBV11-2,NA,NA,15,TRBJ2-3,TGTGCCAGCAGCAAGGGGGCTAGCGGGACAGATACGCAGTATTTT,CASSKGASGTDTQYF
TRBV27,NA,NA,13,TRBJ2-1,TGTGCCAGCAGTCTACGTACCTGGAATGAGCAGTTCTTC,CASSLRTWNEQFF
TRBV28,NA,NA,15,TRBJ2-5,TGTGCCAGCAACGGGGTCCCGGCAGCCCAAGAGACCCAGTACTTC,CASNGVPAAQETQYF
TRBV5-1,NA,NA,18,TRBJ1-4,TGCGCCAGCAGCTTTACGACAGACCTACTTGCAACTAATGAAAAACTGTTTTTT,CASSFTTDLLATNEKLFF
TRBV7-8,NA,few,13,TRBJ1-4,TGTGCCAGCAGCTTAGTAGGGGGGGGAAAACTGTTTTTT,CASSLVGGGKLFF
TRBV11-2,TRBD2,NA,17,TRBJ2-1,TGTGCCAGCAGCCCCGTACTAGCGGGGGGCCTTTACAATGAGCAGTTCTTC,CASSPVLAGGLYNEQFF
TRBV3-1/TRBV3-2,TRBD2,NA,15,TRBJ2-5,TGTGCCAGCAGCCAAAGCGGGGGGGCCTTGGAGACCCAGTACTTC,CASSQSGGALETQYF
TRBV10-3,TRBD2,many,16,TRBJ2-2,TGTGCCACCCGCGAGACTAGCGGGAGGGCAGTCGGGGAGCTGTTTTTT,CATRETSGRAVGELFF
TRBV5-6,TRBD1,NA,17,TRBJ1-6,TGTGCCAGCAGGTCGGACAGGGGGACATCCTATAATTCACCCCTCCACTTT,CASRSDRGTSYNSPLHF